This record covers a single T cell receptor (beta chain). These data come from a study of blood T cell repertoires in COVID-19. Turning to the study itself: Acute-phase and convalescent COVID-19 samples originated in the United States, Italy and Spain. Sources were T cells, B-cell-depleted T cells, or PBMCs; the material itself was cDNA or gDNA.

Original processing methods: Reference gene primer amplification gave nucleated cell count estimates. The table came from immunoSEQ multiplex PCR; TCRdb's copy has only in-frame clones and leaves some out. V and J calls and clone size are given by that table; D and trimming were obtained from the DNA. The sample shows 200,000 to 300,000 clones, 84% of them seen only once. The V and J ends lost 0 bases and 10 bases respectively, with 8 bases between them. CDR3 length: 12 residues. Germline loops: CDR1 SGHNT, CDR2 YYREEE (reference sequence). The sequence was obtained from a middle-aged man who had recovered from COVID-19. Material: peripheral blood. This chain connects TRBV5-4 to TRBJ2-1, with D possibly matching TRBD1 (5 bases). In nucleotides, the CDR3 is TGTGCCAGCAGCTTGGTTCAGGGCGAGCAGTTCTTC. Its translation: CASSLVQGEQFF.